Presented here are 13 T cell receptor beta chains from one specimen sequenced in a study of cytomegalovirus exposure and HLA in healthy donors. The PCR had 60 Vbeta and 13 Jbeta primers. The assay was immunoSEQ multiplex PCR, and TCRdb's table has in-frame clones only and misses some. The table counts tens of thousands of clones; 4.5% to 5% lies in the top ten. Source material: PBMCs. These receptors came from a woman in her thirties or forties in good health and CMV-seropositive.

The chain links TRBV6-5 to TRBJ1-5; D not certain. The germline CDR1 and CDR2 sequences are MNHEY and SVGAGI. CDR3 length: 13 amino acids. Trimming removed 2 bases from V and 3 bases from J, with 5 bases in between. CDR3 nucleotides: TGTGCCAGCAGTTACCTCCTCAATCAGCCCCAGCATTTT. As protein: CASSYLLNQPQHF.

V gene TRBV18 combines with J gene TRBJ1-5; D is unclear. The CDR3 covers 11 residues. CDR1 KGHSH and CDR2 LQKENI come from the germline V gene. The ends were cut back, 5 bases at V and 12 bases at J, with 11 bases in the middle. DNA for the CDR3: TGTGCCAGCTCATCGGGTGAATACCAGCATTTT. As protein: CASSSGEYQHF.

The rearrangement links TRBV4-2 to TRBJ2-5; 16 bases match TRBD2. CDR1 and CDR2 (germline): LGHNA, YNFKEQ. Losses at the gene ends were 0 bases for V and 2 bases for J; bases not matched to a gene: 3. The CDR3 is made up of 18 amino acids. The CDR3 nucleotides read TGTGCCAGCAGCCAAGAAGGGACTAGCGGGGGGGGGCAAGAGACCCAGTACTTC. Translated, it gives CASSQEGTSGGGQETQYF.

The CDR3 coding sequence is TGCGCCAGCAGCCAAGATATTGGACAGGGGTACAATGAGCAGTTCTTC. It specifies CASSQDIGQGYNEQFF. This chain connects TRBV4-3 to TRBJ2-1; 9 bases are shared with TRBD1. Trimming took 0 bases from V and 4 from J; bases not matched to a gene: 4. The CDR3 contains 16 residues. Germline values: CDR1 LGHNA, CDR2 YSLEER.

The gene calls are TRBV11-3 and TRBJ2-5; the D gene is possibly TRBD2 (5 bases). V was cut by 5 bases and J by 0 bases, with 13 bases left in between. The germline gives CDR1 SGHNT, CDR2 YENEEA. The CDR3 contains 15 residues. CDR3 sequence reads: CASSLRTGYQETQYF. The CDR3 DNA is TGTGCCAGCAGCCTGAGGACGGGGTACCAAGAGACCCAGTACTTC. The full variable domain, with the rest looked up from reference TRBV11-3 and TRBJ2-5, is EAGVVQSPRYKIIEKKQPVAFWCNPISGHNTLYWYLQNLGQGPELLIRYENEEAVDDSQLPKDRFSAERLKGVDSTLKIQPAELGDSAVYLCASSLRTGYQETQYFGPGTRLLVL.

CDR3 bases: TGCAGCGGCATTACCGGGAACCTTCACGAGCAGTACTTC. Its protein is CSGITGNLHEQYF. The chain links TRBV29-1 to TRBJ2-7; maybe TRBD2 (5 bases). V shed 7 bases and J shed 5 bases, with 18 bases lying between them. The CDR3 length is 13 residues. Germline CDR1 and CDR2: SQVTM and ANQGSEA.

The rearrangement links TRBV27 to TRBJ2-3; possibly TRBD1 for D (5 bases). With 5 bases removed from V and 6 bases from J, the gap between germline ends came to 12 bases. The CDR3 length is 13 residues. Germline CDR1 MNHEY, CDR2 SMNVEV (reference sequence). CDR3 sequence: CASSTSAGDTQYF. CDR3 DNA: TGTGCCAGCAGTACCTCGGCAGGGGATACGCAGTATTTT.

The rearrangement links TRBV28 to TRBJ1-6; a weak D match, TRBD1 (6 bases). The germline gives CDR1 MDHEN, CDR2 SYDVKM. This CDR3 has 13 amino acids. The V and J ends lost 4 bases and 12 bases respectively, with 13 bases between them. CDR3 bases: TGTGCCAGCAGTTACAGGGTTGCGGGACCCCTCCACTTT. Residues: CASSYRVAGPLHF.

The rearrangement uses TRBV5-1 and TRBJ1-2, with 9 bases fitting TRBD1. V lost 4 bases and J lost 5; bases outside the gene matches: 6. CDR3 length: 14 residues. The germline CDR1 and CDR2 sequences are SGHRS and YFSETQ. The CDR3 loop reads CASSVQGAGYGYTF. The CDR3 nucleotides read TGCGCCAGCAGCGTACAGGGGGCGGGGTATGGCTACACCTTC.

The chain is built from TRBV6-1 and TRBJ2-7, with 7 bases fitting TRBD1. Trimming took 4 bases from V and 3 from J; bases not matched to a gene: 3. The CDR3 contains 13 residues. In germline, CDR1 is MNHNS, CDR2 SASEGT. CDR3 loop: CASSVRQGYEQYF. As DNA, the CDR3 is TGTGCCAGCAGTGTCCGACAGGGCTACGAGCAGTACTTC.

The chain recombines TRBV5-6 with TRBJ2-1; a possible D gene is TRBD2 (6 bases). CDR1 is SGHDT, CDR2 YYEEEE, per germline. The CDR3 covers 13 residues. Trimming shortened V by 0 bases and J by 5 bases, and 6 bases separated the two germline ends. The CDR3 protein is CASSLGGDNEQFF. The DNA for the CDR3 is TGTGCCAGCAGCTTGGGCGGGGACAATGAGCAGTTCTTC. Full variable domain (rest looked up from reference TRBV5-6 and TRBJ2-1): DAGVTQSPTHLIKTRGQQVTLRCSPKSGHDTVSWYQQALGQGPQFIFQYYEEEERQRGNFPDRFSGHQFPNYSSELNVNALLLGDSALYLCASSLGGDNEQFFGPGTRLTVL.

The V and J genes are TRBV18 and TRBJ2-5; D might be TRBD1 (6 bases). Germline V gives CDR1 KGHSH, CDR2 LQKENI. The length of the CDR3 is 14 residues. V was shortened by 1 base and J by 2 bases, with 8 bases between the two germline ends. The CDR3 region is CASSPRTAQETQYF. CDR3 sequence (DNA): TGTGCCAGCTCACCACGGACAGCTCAAGAGACCCAGTACTTC.

The rearrangement joins TRBV19 to TRBJ2-4; D unclear. Between the trimmed V and J ends, which lost 2 bases and 6 bases, there was a span of 11 bases. The CDR3 extends over 14 amino acids. Germline V lookup: CDR1 LNHDA, CDR2 SQIVND (reference sequence). The CDR3 reads CASSIIQETNIQYF. Written as DNA, the CDR3 is TGTGCCAGTAGTATAATTCAGGAAACAAACATTCAGTACTTC. The full variable domain, rest sourced from reference TRBV19 and TRBJ2-4, is DGGITQSPKYLFRKEGQNVTLSCEQNLNHDAMYWYRQDPGQGLRLIYYSQIVNDFQKGDIAEGYSVSREKKESFPLTVTSAQKNPTAFYLCASSIIQETNIQYFGAGTRLSVL.